These 32 T cell receptor beta chains share one sample of origin, sequenced in a study of immune cell composition in non-small cell lung cancer. Profiled with immunoSEQ multiplex PCR; TCRdb holds only in-frame clones, not every one. The sample consists of 15,000 or so clones, under 75% of them appearing once. The specimen sequenced was lung tumor tissue. Every receptor here comes from a human donor with non-small cell lung cancer.

The chain is built from TRBV2 and TRBJ1-2; 7 positions agree with TRBD1. Unmatched junction bases numbered 7, after V lost 5 bases and J lost 1 base. Germline V CDR1 and CDR2: SNHLY, FYNNEI. The CDR3 consists of 15 residues. The CDR3 DNA follows: TGTGCCAGCAGTCAAGGGGGCAGCAATAACTATGGCTACACCTTC. Protein sequence: CASSQGGSNNYGYTF.

V is TRBV7-2 and J is TRBJ2-7, with TRBD2 identical over 11 bases. After removal of 2 bases from V and 4 bases from J, the junction contained 13 bases not matched to a gene. The CDR3 length is 18 residues. From germline, CDR1 is SGHTA and CDR2 FQGNSA. This CDR3 is CASSLRKTSGVGSYEQYF. The CDR3 DNA reads TGTGCCAGCAGCTTAAGAAAGACTAGCGGGGTCGGATCGTACGAGCAGTACTTC.

The CDR3 region is CASSLPGESDTQYF. As DNA, the CDR3 is TGCGCCAGCAGCTTGCCAGGGGAGTCAGATACGCAGTATTTT. V gene TRBV5-1 combines with J gene TRBJ2-3, with TRBD1 as a possible D gene (6 bases). Germline CDR1 reads SGHRS; CDR2 reads YFSETQ. V lost 1 base and J 4 bases, leaving 10 bases between the germline ends. CDR3 length: 14 amino acids.

The chain is built from TRBV19 and TRBJ1-1, with TRBD1 matching over 9 bases. Losses at the gene ends were 3 bases for V and 5 bases for J; bases not matched to a gene: 10. The length of the CDR3 is 16 residues. Germline assignment: CDR1 LNHDA and CDR2 SQIVND (reference sequence). The CDR3 sequence is CASSILGQGRGTEAFF. The CDR3 DNA reads as TGTGCCAGTAGTATCCTCGGACAGGGGCGAGGGACTGAAGCTTTCTTT.

The chain joins TRBV5-1 to TRBJ2-5, with D possibly matching TRBD1 (5 bases). Germline V gene data show CDR1 as SGHRS and CDR2 as YFSETQ. CDR3 length equals 15 residues. V lost 1 base to trimming and J lost 4 bases, with 14 bases between them. CDR3 coding DNA: TGCGCCAGCAGCTTGAGCGTCCAGGGTCGAGAGACCCAGTACTTC. Residues: CASSLSVQGRETQYF.

The table lists this clone with a few counts. The chain joins TRBV6-5 to TRBJ1-1; D might be TRBD1 (5 bases). This CDR3 has 15 amino acids. V was clipped by 0 bases and J by 2 bases, with 10 bases between them. CDR1 is MNHEY, CDR2 SVGAGI, per germline. CDR3 in amino acids: CASSYSPGTNTEAFF. CDR3 nucleotide sequence: TGTGCCAGCAGTTACTCGCCAGGGACTAACACTGAAGCTTTCTTT.

The chain links TRBV7-9 to TRBJ2-7, with D possibly TRBD1 on 6 matching bases. This CDR3 comprises 13 residues. Germline V gives CDR1 SEHNR, CDR2 FQNEAQ (reference sequence). The V and J ends lost 4 bases and 6 bases respectively, with 13 bases between them. The CDR3 DNA sequence: TGTGCCAGCAGCTCGCACAGGGTCACCGAGCAGTACTTC. Translated, it gives CASSSHRVTEQYF.

J is TRBJ1-6 and V is TRBV7-8; 9 nucleotides line up with TRBD1. V lost 5 bases to trimming and J lost 7 bases; unmatched junction nucleotides: 6. Germline-derived CDR1 and CDR2 are SGHVS and FQNEAQ. The CDR3 runs to 15 residues. The CDR3 coding sequence is TGTGCCAGCAGCCGAGGACAGGGGAGCAATTCACCCCTCCACTTT. The encoded protein is CASSRGQGSNSPLHF.

This clone has just one count. The chain carries TRBV6-1 and TRBJ2-7; possible D gene TRBD1, 6 bases. CDR1 MNHNS and CDR2 SASEGT come from the germline V gene. This CDR3 has 15 residues. The V end was cut by 1 base, the J end by 4 bases, with 14 bases between. As DNA, the CDR3 is TGTGCCAGCAGTGAAGTAACAGGGATACTGTACGAGCAGTACTTC. It encodes CASSEVTGILYEQYF.

This rearrangement joins TRBV6-4 to TRBJ1-1; tentatively, D is TRBD1 (6 bases). Deletions cut 5 bases from V and 6 bases from J, with 13 bases between. The CDR3 spans 13 residues. CDR1 MRHNA and CDR2 SNTAGT come from the germline V gene. Here the CDR3 DNA reads TGTGCCAGCAGTTCAGGGGAAGGGGCTGAAGCTTTCTTT. Its translation: CASSSGEGAEAFF.

The J gene is TRBJ1-6, the V gene TRBV4-3, with D uncertain. This CDR3 comprises 14 residues. Germline V gene lookup returns CDR1 LGHNA and CDR2 YSLEER. V shed 3 bases and J shed 7 bases, with 10 bases lying between them. The CDR3 spells CASSHGNGNSPLHF. The CDR3, as DNA: TGCGCCAGCAGCCACGGGAATGGCAATTCACCCCTCCACTTT.

This rearrangement joins TRBV19 to TRBJ2-3, with D perhaps matching TRBD2 (6 bases). Between the trimmed V and J ends, which lost 4 bases and 1 base, there was a span of 15 bases. The CDR3 has 16 residues. Germline V lookup: CDR1 LNHDA, CDR2 SQIVND (reference sequence). Here the CDR3 DNA reads TGTGCCAGTAGTACCAGACTAGGGGTGGGCACAGATACGCAGTATTTT. It encodes CASSTRLGVGTDTQYF.

The chain carries TRBV19 and TRBJ2-2, with D unresolved. This CDR3 is built from 15 residues. Deletions cut 7 bases from V and 5 bases from J, with 17 bases between. The germline CDR1 and CDR2 sequences are LNHDA and SQIVND (reference sequence). DNA of the CDR3: TGTGCCAGTAAATTGAACTTCCCGAGGACCGGGGAGCTGTTTTTT. Translated, it gives CASKLNFPRTGELFF.

The J gene is TRBJ1-1, the V gene TRBV5-4, with D possibly matching TRBD1 (6 bases). Germline CDR1 and CDR2: SGHNT and YYREEE (reference sequence). Trimming cost V 3 bases and J 4 bases, with 16 bases left between them. The CDR3 covers 15 residues. CDR3 residues: CASSSNGGVGTEAFF. In DNA, the CDR3 is TGTGCCAGCAGCTCCAATGGGGGCGTTGGCACTGAAGCTTTCTTT.

This sequence joins TRBV29-1 and TRBJ1-1; TRBD1 matches 10 bases. With V trimmed by 8 bases and J by 12 bases, 15 bases remained unmatched. Germline CDR1 is SQVTM and CDR2 is ANQGSEA. The CDR3 runs 13 residues. The CDR3 DNA is TGCAGCCTCAATGGGGGTGGACAGGGGGTGACTTTCTTT. Encoded protein: CSLNGGGQGVTFF.

The chain joins TRBV25-1 to TRBJ2-1, with 10 nucleotides matching TRBD1. Germline V gene data show CDR1 as MGHDK and CDR2 as SYGVNS. Trimming cost V 6 bases and J 9 bases; bases outside gene matches: 5. There are 13 residues in the CDR3. DNA for the CDR3: TGTGCCAGCAGGGACAGGGGGTCCGGTGAGCAGTTCTTC. Its protein product is CASRDRGSGEQFF.

This clone has only a few counts. This chain links TRBV9 with TRBJ2-3, with 9 bases fitting TRBD2. The germline V gene encodes CDR1 SGDLS and CDR2 YYNGEE. The ends lost 0 bases at V and 6 bases at J; junction bases unmatched: 11. The CDR3 is made up of 17 amino acids. The CDR3 DNA reads TGTGCCAGCAGCGTAGGAGGTAGCGGGGGACCCACGGATACGCAGTATTTT. Translated, it gives CASSVGGSGGPTDTQYF.

This clone was observed a single time. The rearrangement links TRBV5-1 to TRBJ1-1; 8 nucleotides align to TRBD1. J gave up 3 bases and V 4 bases, and 5 bases lay outside the gene matches. This CDR3 contains 14 residues. The germline V gene encodes CDR1 SGHRS and CDR2 YFSETQ. CDR3 nucleotide sequence: TGCGCCAGCAGCGTACAGGGGGAGGACACTGAAGCTTTCTTT. Protein sequence: CASSVQGEDTEAFF.

The chain links TRBV10-3 to TRBJ1-6; 7 bases are a match to TRBD1. The CDR3 is 13 residues long. The germline V gene encodes CDR1 ENHRY and CDR2 SYGVKD. With 8 bases clipped from V and 6 bases from J, the junction kept 4 bases outside the gene matches. The CDR3 nucleotides are TGTGCCATCCGGGACAGCGCTAATTCACCCCTCCACTTT. As protein: CAIRDSANSPLHF.

The chain has TRBV6-6 and TRBJ2-5, with 9 bases that match TRBD1. Germline-derived CDR1 and CDR2 are MNHNY and SVGAGI (reference sequence). The CDR3 contains 13 residues. Trimming cost V 6 bases and J 5 bases; bases outside gene matches: 4. Here the CDR3 reads CASSRGQGETQYF. The CDR3 DNA sequence: TGTGCCAGCAGCAGAGGACAGGGGGAGACCCAGTACTTC.

The chain employs TRBV7-2 and TRBJ2-7, with TRBD2 matching 8 bases. The V segment lost 3 bases and the J segment 0 bases; nucleotides outside the gene matches: 7. The CDR3 totals 16 residues. Per germline, CDR1 SGHTA and CDR2 FQGNSA. The CDR3 here is CASSFSSGGLSYEQYF. The CDR3, as DNA: TGTGCCAGCAGCTTTTCCAGCGGGGGCCTCTCCTACGAGCAGTACTTC.

The chain combines TRBV6-5 with TRBJ1-1, with D uncertain. Germline CDR1 MNHEY, CDR2 SVGAGI. The CDR3 has 13 residues. Deletions cut 2 bases from V and 1 base from J, with 5 bases between. The CDR3 DNA reads TGTGCCAGCAGTTACGCAGAGAACACTGAAGCTTTCTTT. It specifies CASSYAENTEAFF.

The rearrangement joins TRBV12-5 to TRBJ2-2; 9 nucleotides agree with TRBD1. This CDR3 spans 18 amino acids. Per germline, CDR1 LGHNT and CDR2 FRNRAP. The trim removed 6 bases at V and 7 bases at J, leaving 18 bases unmatched. This chain's CDR3 is CASGPDRGRFFASGELFF. In nucleotides, the CDR3 is TGTGCTAGTGGCCCGGACAGGGGCCGGTTTTTTGCAAGCGGGGAGCTGTTTTTT.

The rearrangement joins TRBV6-1 to TRBJ1-4; 9 nucleotides line up with TRBD1. Trimming took 11 bases from V and 0 from J; bases not matched to a gene: 4. Germline V lookup: CDR1 MNHNS, CDR2 SASEGT. The CDR3 sequence is 14 residues long. In DNA, the CDR3 is TGTGCCGGAGGACAGGGGCCAACTAATGAAAAACTGTTTTTT. Translating gives CAGGQGPTNEKLFF.

The chain uses TRBV2 and TRBJ2-5, with 9 bases identical to TRBD2. Trimming cost V 5 bases and J 4 bases; bases outside gene matches: 2. Looked up from germline, CDR1 is SNHLY and CDR2 is FYNNEI. The CDR3 has 13 residues. CDR3 region: CASSSSGVETQYF. In nucleotides, the CDR3 is TGTGCCAGCAGTTCTAGCGGGGTAGAGACCCAGTACTTC.

The chain recombines TRBV5-6 with TRBJ2-7; 8 bases are a match to TRBD1. V dropped 2 bases and J dropped 5; count of bases not matched to a gene: 6. The CDR3 sequence is 14 residues long. Per germline, CDR1 SGHDT and CDR2 YYEEEE. The DNA of the CDR3 is TGTGCCAGCAGCTTCTCGACAGGGGTCGACGAGCAGTACTTC. Translating gives CASSFSTGVDEQYF.

The chain carries TRBV7-2 and TRBJ1-4; D gene unclear. Germline lookup yields CDR1 SGHTA and CDR2 FQGNSA. V shed 1 base and J shed 3 bases, with 3 bases lying between them. There are 13 residues in the CDR3. DNA of the CDR3: TGTGCCAGCAGCTTAGTCTCTAATGAAAAACTGTTTTTT. Translating it yields CASSLVSNEKLFF. The whole variable domain, remainder taken from reference TRBV7-2 and TRBJ1-4, is GAGVSQSPSNKVTEKGKDVELRCDPISGHTALYWYRQSLGQGLEFLIYFQGNSAPDKSGLPSDRFSAERTGGSVSTLTIQRTQQEDSAVYLCASSLVSNEKLFFGSGTQLSVL.

To note about this clone: The junction shows a germline mismatch at one end, possibly a read error. CDR3 loop: CASSRDRGETQYF. The CDR3 DNA reads TGTGCTAGCAGTCGCGACAGGGGGGAGACCCAGTACTTC. The rearrangement uses TRBV7-7 and TRBJ2-5; 9 nucleotides line up with TRBD1. The germline gives CDR1 SSHAT, CDR2 FNYEAQ (reference sequence). The CDR3 length is 13 residues. The full variable domain, in which reference TRBV7-7 and TRBJ2-5 provide the parts outside the CDR3, is GAGVSQSPRYKVTKRGQDVTLRCDPISSHATLYWYQQALGQGPEFLTYFNYEAQPDKSGLPSDRFSAERPEGSISTLTIQRTEQRDSAMYRCASSRDRGETQYFGPGTRLLVL.

The rearrangement uses TRBV18 and TRBJ2-5, with 9 bases matching TRBD1. Per germline, CDR1 KGHSH and CDR2 LQKENI. This CDR3 has 15 residues. Trimming at V came to 3 bases and at J to 2 bases, leaving 4 bases not matched to a gene. CDR3 nucleotides: TGTGCCAGCTCACCCCGGACAGGGGCACAAGAGACCCAGTACTTC. Its translation is CASSPRTGAQETQYF.

This clone appeared a few times. The genes are TRBV29-1 and TRBJ1-3; 8 positions match TRBD1. This CDR3 has 13 residues. CDR1 is SQVTM, CDR2 ANQGSEA, per germline. V shed 7 bases and J 0 bases; nucleotides not matched to a gene: 2. The CDR3 DNA reads TGCAGCGGACAGGGGCTCTCTGGAAACACCATATATTTT. Translating gives CSGQGLSGNTIYF. Complete variable domain (other parts from reference TRBV29-1 and TRBJ1-3): SAVISQKPSRDICQRGTSLTIQCQVDSQVTMMFWYRQQPGQSLTLIATANQGSEATYESGFVIDKFPISRPNLTFSTLTVSNMSPEDSSIYLCSGQGLSGNTIYFGEGSWLTVV.

This chain links TRBV14 with TRBJ2-1; a weak D match, TRBD2 (5 bases). From germline, CDR1 is SGHDN and CDR2 FVKESK. The CDR3 runs to 13 residues. V lost 0 bases, J lost 8 bases, and 8 bases lay in between. CDR3 sequence: CASSQDWGDEQFF. CDR3 DNA sequence: TGTGCCAGCAGCCAAGATTGGGGAGATGAGCAGTTCTTC.

The chain is built from TRBV6-4 and TRBJ1-4, with a possible D match to TRBD1 (6 bases). The V gene's germline CDR1 is MRHNA and CDR2 SNTAGT. V shed 3 bases and J shed 6 bases, with 17 bases lying between them. The CDR3 covers 16 residues. Here the CDR3 reads CASSESGGAGDEKLFF. In DNA form, the CDR3 reads TGTGCCAGCAGTGAGTCTGGGGGCGCTGGGGATGAAAAACTGTTTTTT.